The rows below give T cell receptor beta chains drawn from one sample of a study of cytomegalovirus exposure and HLA in healthy donors. Produced via immunoSEQ multiplex PCR; TCRdb's table is partial and in-frame only. This sample yields approximately 150,000 clones, of which 60% to 80% are seen a single time; approximately 14% belongs to the top ten. The sequencing sample was made of PBMCs. The receptor set was obtained from a woman aged 40-49 years in good health and CMV-seronegative. The conserved cysteine and the conserved F or W are not part of the CDR3 here. Each record gives: J gene, clone size, V gene, CDR3 length, CDR3 protein. Not all rows give a size; the values are once, few, many and, for expanded clones, a class.

>TRBJ2-1|few|TRBV6-5|14
ASSWSGSAAGSEQF
>TRBJ2-3|NA|TRBV27|11
ASSLPGGRAVY
>TRBJ1-3|NA|TRBV2|13
ASSGQAASGNTIY
>TRBJ2-3|NA|TRBV27|13
ASSLVGITPDTQY
>TRBJ1-2|NA|TRBV4-2|12
ASSQDTGDYGYT
>TRBJ1-1|NA|TRBV4-3|11
ASSNSGAPSSF
>TRBJ2-1|few|TRBV19|13
ASSYGTPNYNEQF
>TRBJ2-1|NA|TRBV27|13
ASSLNRDRDNEQF
>TRBJ2-2|NA|TRBV28|15
ASSLWKLAGGPGELF
>TRBJ2-2|NA|TRBV27|16
ASSPLSGLAVNTGELF
>TRBJ2-1|few|TRBV7-3|14
ASSSPEGGTGNEQF
>TRBJ2-7|NA|TRBV12-2|18
ASRLRPARLPETLPYEQY
>TRBJ1-2|NA|TRBV30|12
AWTLGTGFYGYT
>TRBJ2-1|NA|TRBV9|17
ASSVGGWTSAVSYNEQF
>TRBJ2-2|NA|TRBV6-5|11
ASRTALTGELF
>TRBJ2-3|NA|TRBV7-2|12
ASSFSPYTDTQY
>TRBJ2-1|NA|TRBV28|12
ASSQGLAGVGQF
>TRBJ2-7|once|TRBV6-5|13
ASSYSAGVYYEQY
>TRBJ2-1|NA|TRBV19|10
ASSIAAGGQF
>TRBJ2-7|NA|TRBV5-1|11
ASSNSEAYEQY
>TRBJ2-5|NA|TRBV19|15
ASSTYPGQGFGMTQY
>TRBJ2-1|NA|TRBV7-9|14
SSSSQLAGVYNEQF
>TRBJ1-2|NA|TRBV5-6|9
ASSFSYGYT
>TRBJ2-3|NA|TRBV9|12
ASSVAMDRVAQY
>TRBJ2-3|NA|TRBV6-1|12
ASSRDRDRNTQY
>TRBJ2-5|NA|TRBV29-1|11
SVNRVWGETQY
>TRBJ2-1|NA|TRBV19|12
ASSETGNDNEQF
>TRBJ2-2|NA|TRBV28|14
ASSGTSGSNTGELF
>TRBJ2-7|NA|TRBV5-1|12
ASSVGQGIYEQY
>TRBJ2-1|NA|TRBV4-3|15
ASSQEGVFRGSNEQF
>TRBJ2-5|few|TRBV4-2|14
ASSLIDRVNQETQY
>TRBJ1-2|NA|TRBV6-5|11
ASSITGNYGYT
>TRBJ2-1|NA|TRBV4-3|13
ASSQESGAYNEQF
>TRBJ2-1|once|TRBV18|12
ASSLMTSDNEQF
>TRBJ1-6|NA|TRBV28|11
ASTPPASSPLH
>TRBJ2-6|NA|TRBV6-1|17
ASSERFKRLISGANVLT
>TRBJ2-1|NA|TRBV4-3|11
ASSQDSGNEQF
>TRBJ2-7|NA|TRBV7-8|17
ASSVKLAIQKGGWYEQY
>TRBJ2-7|NA|TRBV28|14
ASRSGLAGEKGEQY
>TRBJ2-5|few|TRBV7-2|14
ASSLGLALYQETQY
>TRBJ2-7|NA|TRBV7-8|10
ASSFAGEEQY
>TRBJ2-1|NA|TRBV18|11
ASSPLSYNEQF
>TRBJ2-5|NA|TRBV7-9|15
ASSFPGLAGFGETQY
>TRBJ2-1|NA|TRBV9|10
ASSVGPAEQF
>TRBJ1-5|NA|TRBV2|12
ASSPAEGNQPQH
>TRBJ2-7|NA|TRBV28|12
ASSLRQDRYEQY
>TRBJ1-5|NA|TRBV29-1|11
SVAGQENQPQH